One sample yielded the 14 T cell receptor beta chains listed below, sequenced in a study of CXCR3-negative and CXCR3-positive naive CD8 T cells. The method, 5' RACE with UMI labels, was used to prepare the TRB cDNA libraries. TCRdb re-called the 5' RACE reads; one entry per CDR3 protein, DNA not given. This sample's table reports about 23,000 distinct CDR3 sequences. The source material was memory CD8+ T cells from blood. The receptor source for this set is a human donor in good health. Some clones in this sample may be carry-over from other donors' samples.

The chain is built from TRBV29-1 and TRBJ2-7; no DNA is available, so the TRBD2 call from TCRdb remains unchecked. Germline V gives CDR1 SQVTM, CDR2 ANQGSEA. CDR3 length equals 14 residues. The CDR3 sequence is CSVEVLTSLGEQYF.

CDR3: CASSEAPGAGETQYF. The rearrangement links TRBV6-1 to TRBJ2-5; the TCRdb D gene call, TRBD1, has no DNA to confirm it. CDR1 is MNHNS and CDR2 is SASEGT in the germline V gene. The CDR3 is made up of 15 amino acids.

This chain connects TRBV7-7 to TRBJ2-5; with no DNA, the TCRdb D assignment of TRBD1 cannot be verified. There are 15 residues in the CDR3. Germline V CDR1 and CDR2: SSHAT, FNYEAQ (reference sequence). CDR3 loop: CASPWAAGAQETQYF.

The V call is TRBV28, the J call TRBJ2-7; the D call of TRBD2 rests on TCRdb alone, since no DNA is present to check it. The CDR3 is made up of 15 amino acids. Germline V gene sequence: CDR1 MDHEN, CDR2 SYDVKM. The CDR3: CASSLWPSGRPEQYF.

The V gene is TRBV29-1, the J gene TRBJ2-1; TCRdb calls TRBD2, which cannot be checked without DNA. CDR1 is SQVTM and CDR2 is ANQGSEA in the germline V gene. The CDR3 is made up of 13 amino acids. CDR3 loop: CSVTSGRAPEQFF.

The CDR3 sequence is CASGPDRVSSPLHF. The V and J genes are TRBV12-5 and TRBJ1-6; TCRdb's D call of TRBD1 is untestable without DNA. This CDR3 region has 14 residues. Germline lookup yields CDR1 LGHNT and CDR2 FRNRAP.

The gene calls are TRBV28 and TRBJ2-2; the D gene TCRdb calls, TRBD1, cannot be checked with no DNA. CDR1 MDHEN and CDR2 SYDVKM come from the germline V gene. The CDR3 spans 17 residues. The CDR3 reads CASSLDPRGANTGELFF.

The CDR3 here is CASSSSGFLADTQYF. The J gene is TRBJ2-3, the V gene TRBV7-2; TCRdb designates TRBD1, a call that cannot be tested without DNA. The length of the CDR3 is 15 residues. CDR1 and CDR2 (germline): SGHTA, FQGNSA.

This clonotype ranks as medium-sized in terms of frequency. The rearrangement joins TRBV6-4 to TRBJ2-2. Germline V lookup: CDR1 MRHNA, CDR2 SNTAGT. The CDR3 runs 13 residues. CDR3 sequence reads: CASSDRDTGELFF.

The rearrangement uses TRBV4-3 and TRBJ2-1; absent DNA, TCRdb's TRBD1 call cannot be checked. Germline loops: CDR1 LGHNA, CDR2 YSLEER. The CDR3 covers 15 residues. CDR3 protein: CASSQDRGNYNEQFF.

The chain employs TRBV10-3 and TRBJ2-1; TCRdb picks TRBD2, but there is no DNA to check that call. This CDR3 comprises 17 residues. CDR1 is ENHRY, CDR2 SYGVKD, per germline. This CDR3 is CAISGGTSESKRGEQFF.

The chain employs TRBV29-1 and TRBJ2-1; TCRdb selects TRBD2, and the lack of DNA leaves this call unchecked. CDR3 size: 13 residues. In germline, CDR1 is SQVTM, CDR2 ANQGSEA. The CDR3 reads CSVVAGGYNEQFF.

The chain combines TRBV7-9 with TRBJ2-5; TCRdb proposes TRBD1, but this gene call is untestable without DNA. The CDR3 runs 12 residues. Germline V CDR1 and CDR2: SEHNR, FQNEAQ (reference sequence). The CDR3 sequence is CASGTGGETQYF.

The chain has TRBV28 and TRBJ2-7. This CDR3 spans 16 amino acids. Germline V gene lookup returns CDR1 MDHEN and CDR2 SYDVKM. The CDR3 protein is CASSFSTGRKFHEQYF. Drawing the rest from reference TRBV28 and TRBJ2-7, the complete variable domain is DVKVTQSSRYLVKRTGEKVFLECVQDMDHENMFWYRQDPGLGLRLIYFSYDVKMKEKGDIPEGYSVSREKKERFSLILESASTNQTSMYLCASSFSTGRKFHEQYFGPGTRLTVT.